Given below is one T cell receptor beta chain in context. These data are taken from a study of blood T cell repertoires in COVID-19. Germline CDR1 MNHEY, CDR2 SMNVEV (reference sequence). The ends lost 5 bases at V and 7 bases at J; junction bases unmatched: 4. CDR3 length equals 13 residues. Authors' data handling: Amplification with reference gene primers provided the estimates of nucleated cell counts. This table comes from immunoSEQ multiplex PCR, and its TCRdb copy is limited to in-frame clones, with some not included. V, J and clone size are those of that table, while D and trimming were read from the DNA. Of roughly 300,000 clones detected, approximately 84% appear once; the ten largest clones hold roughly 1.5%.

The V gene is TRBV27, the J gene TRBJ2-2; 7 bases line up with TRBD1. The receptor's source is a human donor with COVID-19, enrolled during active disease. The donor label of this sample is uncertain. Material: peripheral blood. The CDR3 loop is CASSTPGGGELFF. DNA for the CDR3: TGTGCCAGCAGTACCCCAGGGGGCGGGGAGCTGTTTTTT.